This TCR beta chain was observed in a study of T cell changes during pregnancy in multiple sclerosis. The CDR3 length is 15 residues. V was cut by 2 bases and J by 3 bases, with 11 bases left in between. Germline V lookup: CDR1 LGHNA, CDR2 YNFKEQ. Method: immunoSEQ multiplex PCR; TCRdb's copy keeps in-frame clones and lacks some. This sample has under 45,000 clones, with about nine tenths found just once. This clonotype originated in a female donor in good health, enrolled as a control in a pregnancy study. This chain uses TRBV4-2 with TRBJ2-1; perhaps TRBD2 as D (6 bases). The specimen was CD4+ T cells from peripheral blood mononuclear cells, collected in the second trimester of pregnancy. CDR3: CASSQQEGVYNEQFF. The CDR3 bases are TGTGCCAGCAGCCAACAGGAGGGAGTCTACAATGAGCAGTTCTTC.